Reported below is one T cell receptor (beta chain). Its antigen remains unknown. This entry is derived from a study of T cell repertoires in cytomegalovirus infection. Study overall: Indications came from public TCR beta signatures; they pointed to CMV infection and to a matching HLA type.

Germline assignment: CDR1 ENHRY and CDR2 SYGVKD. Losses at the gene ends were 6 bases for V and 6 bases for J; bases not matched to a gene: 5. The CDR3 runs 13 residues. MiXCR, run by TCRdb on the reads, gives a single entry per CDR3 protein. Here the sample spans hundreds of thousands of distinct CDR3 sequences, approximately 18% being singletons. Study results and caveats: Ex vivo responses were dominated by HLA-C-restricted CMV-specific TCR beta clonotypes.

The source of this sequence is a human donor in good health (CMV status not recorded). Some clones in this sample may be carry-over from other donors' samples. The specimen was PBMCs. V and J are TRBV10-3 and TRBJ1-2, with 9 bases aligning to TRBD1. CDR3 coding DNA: TGTGCCATCAGAATAGACAGGGGGGATGGCTACACCTTC. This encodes CAIRIDRGDGYTF.